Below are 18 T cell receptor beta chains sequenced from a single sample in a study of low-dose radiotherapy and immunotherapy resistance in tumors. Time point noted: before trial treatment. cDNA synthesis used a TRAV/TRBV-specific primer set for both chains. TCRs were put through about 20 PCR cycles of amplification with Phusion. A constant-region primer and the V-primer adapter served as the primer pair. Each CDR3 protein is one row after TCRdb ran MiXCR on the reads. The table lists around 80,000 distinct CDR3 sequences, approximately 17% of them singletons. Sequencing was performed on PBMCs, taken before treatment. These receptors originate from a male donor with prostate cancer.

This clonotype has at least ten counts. Written as DNA, the CDR3 is TGTGCCAGCAGCAGGGGATGGAAAGAGACCCAGTACTTC. Its protein product is CASSRGWKETQYF. The genes are TRBV2 and TRBJ2-5, with a weak D call TRBD1 (6 bases). V lost 6 bases to trimming and J lost 3 bases, with 11 bases between them. This CDR3 spans 13 amino acids. The germline V gene has CDR1 SNHLY and CDR2 FYNNEI.

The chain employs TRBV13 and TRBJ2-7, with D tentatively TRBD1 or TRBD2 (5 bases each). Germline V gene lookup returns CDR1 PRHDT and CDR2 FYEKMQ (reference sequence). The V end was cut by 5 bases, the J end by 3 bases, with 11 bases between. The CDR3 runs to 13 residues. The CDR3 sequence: CASSPGRGYEQYF. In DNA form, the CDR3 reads TGTGCCAGCAGCCCGGGACGGGGCTACGAGCAGTACTTC.

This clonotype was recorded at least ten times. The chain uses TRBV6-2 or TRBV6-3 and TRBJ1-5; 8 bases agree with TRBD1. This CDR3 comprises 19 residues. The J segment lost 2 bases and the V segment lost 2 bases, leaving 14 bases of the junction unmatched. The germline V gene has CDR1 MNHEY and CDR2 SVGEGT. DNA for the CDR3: TGTGCCAGCAGTTACATTCGGGGCAGGGGGCAATTGGGCAATCAGCCCCAGCATTTT. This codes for CASSYIRGRGQLGNQPQHF.

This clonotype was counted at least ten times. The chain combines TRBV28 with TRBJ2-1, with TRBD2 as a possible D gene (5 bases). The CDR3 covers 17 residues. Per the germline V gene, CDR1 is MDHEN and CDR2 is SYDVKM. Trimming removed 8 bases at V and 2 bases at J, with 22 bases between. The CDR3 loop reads CASSDPVGSGTYNEQFF. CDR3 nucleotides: TGTGCCAGCTCTGACCCCGTGGGGAGCGGCACCTACAATGAGCAGTTCTTC.

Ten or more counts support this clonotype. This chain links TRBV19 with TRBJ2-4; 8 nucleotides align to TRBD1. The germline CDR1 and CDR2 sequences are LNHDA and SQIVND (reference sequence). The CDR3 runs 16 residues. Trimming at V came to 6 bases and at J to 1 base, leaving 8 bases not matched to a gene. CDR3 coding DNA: TGTGCCAGTAGACCTTCAGGGGGCGGGGCCAAAAACATTCAGTACTTC. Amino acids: CASRPSGGGAKNIQYF.

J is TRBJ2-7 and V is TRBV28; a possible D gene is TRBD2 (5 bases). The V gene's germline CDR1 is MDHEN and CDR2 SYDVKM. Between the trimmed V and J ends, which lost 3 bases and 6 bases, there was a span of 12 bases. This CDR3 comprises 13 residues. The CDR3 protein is CASSFPGRGEQYF. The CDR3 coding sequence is TGTGCCAGCAGTTTCCCCGGACGGGGCGAGCAGTACTTC.

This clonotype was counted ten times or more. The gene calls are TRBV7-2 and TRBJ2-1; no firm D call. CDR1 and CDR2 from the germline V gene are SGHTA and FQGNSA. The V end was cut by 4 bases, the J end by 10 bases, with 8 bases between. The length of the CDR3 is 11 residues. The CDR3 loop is CASSSGPEQFF. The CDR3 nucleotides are TGTGCCAGCAGCTCCGGACCAGAGCAGTTCTTC. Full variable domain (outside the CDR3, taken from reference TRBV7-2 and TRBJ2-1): GAGVSQSPSNKVTEKGKDVELRCDPISGHTALYWYRQSLGQGLEFLIYFQGNSAPDKSGLPSDRFSAERTGGSVSTLTIQRTQQEDSAVYLCASSSGPEQFFGPGTRLTVL.

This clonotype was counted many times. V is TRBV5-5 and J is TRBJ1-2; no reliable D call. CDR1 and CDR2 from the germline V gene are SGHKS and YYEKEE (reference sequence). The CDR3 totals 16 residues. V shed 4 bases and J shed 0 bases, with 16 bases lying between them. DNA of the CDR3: TGTGCCAGCAGCGCGGCGCAGTCAGCAGCTAACTATGGCTACACCTTC. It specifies CASSAAQSAANYGYTF.

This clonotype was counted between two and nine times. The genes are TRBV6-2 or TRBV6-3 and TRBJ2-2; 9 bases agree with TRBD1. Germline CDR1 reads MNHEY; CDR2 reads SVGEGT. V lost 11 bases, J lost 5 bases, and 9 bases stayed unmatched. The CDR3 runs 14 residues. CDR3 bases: TGTGCCCACGGGACAGGGTATTCGACCGGGGAGCTGTTTTTT. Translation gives CAHGTGYSTGELFF.

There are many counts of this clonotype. The CDR3 protein is CASRLRQGPGYGYTF. In DNA form, the CDR3 reads TGTGCCAGCAGACTAAGACAGGGGCCAGGGTATGGCTACACCTTC. The chain uses TRBV6-5 and TRBJ1-2; 8 nucleotides agree with TRBD1. The CDR3 has 15 residues. Germline CDR1 MNHEY, CDR2 SVGAGI. V lost 6 bases to trimming and J lost 5 bases; unmatched junction nucleotides: 11.

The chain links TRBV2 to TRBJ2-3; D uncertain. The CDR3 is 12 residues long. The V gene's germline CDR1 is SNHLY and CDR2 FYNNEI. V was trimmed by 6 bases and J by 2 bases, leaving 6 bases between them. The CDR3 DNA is TGTGCCAGCAGACGCCTCACAGATACGCAGTATTTT. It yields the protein CASRRLTDTQYF.

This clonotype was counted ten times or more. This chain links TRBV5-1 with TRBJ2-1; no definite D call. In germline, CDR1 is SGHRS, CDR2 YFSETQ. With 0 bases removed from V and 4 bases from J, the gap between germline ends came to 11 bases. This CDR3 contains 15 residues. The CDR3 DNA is TGCGCCAGCAGCTTGGTTCTCTCGCCTTACAATGAGCAGTTCTTC. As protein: CASSLVLSPYNEQFF. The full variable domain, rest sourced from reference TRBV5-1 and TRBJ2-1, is KAGVTQTPRYLIKTRGQQVTLSCSPISGHRSVSWYQQTPGQGLQFLFEYFSETQRNKGNFPGRFSGRQFSNSRSEMNVSTLELGDSALYLCASSLVLSPYNEQFFGPGTRLTVL.

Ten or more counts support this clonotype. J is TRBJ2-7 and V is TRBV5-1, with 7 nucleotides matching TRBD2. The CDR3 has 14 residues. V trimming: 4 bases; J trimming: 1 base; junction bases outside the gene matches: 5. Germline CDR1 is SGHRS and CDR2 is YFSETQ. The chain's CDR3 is CASSKSGESYEQYF. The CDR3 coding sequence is TGCGCCAGCAGCAAGAGCGGGGAGTCCTACGAGCAGTACTTC.

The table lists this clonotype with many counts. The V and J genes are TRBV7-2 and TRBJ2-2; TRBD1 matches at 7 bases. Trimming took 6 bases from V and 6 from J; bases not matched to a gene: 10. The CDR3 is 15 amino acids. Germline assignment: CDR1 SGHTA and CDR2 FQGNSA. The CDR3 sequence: CASRPWGQQSGELFF. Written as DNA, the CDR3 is TGTGCCAGCAGACCGTGGGGACAGCAGTCCGGGGAGCTGTTTTTT.

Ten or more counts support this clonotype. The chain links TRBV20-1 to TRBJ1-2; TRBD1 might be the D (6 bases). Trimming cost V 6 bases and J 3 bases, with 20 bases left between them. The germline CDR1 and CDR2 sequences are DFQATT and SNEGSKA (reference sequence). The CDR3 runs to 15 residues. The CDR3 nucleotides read TGCAGTGCCCGAGAGGCCAGGGGTTTTTACTATGGCTACACCTTC. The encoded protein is CSAREARGFYYGYTF.

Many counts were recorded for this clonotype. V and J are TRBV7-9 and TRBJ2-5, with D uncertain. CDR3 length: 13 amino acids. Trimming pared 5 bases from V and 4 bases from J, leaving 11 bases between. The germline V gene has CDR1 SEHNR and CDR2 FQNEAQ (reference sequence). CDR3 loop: CASSPAGLETQYF. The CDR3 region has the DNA TGTGCCAGCAGCCCCGCCGGGCTAGAGACCCAGTACTTC.

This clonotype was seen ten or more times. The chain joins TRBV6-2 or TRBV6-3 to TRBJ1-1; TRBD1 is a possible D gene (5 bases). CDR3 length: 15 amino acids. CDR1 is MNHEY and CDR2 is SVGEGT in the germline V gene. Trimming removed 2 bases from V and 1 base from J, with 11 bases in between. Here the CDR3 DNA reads TGTGCCAGCAGTTACGGGGGGTCTCCGAACACTGAAGCTTTCTTT. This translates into CASSYGGSPNTEAFF.

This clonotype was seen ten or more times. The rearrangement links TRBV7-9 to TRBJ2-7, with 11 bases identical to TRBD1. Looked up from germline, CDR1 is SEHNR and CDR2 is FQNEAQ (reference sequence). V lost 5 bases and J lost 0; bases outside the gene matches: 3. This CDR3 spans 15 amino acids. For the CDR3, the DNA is TGTGCCAGCAGCCAGGGACAGGGGGGCTCCTACGAGCAGTACTTC. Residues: CASSQGQGGSYEQYF.